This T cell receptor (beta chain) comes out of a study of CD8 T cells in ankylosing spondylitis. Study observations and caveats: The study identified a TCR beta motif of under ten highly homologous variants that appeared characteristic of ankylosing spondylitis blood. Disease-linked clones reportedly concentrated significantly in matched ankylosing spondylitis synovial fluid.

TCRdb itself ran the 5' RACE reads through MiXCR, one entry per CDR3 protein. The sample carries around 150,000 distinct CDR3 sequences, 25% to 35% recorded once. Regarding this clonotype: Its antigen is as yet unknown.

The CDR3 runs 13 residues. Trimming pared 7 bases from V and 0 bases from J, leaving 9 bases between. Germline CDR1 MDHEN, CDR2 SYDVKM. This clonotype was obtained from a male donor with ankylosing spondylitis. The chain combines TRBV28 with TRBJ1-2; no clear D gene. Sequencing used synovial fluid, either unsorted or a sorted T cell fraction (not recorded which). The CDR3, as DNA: TGTGCCAGCACCCTTGTGGCTAACTATGGCTACACCTTC. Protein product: CASTLVANYGYTF.